This T cell receptor (beta chain) was captured by sequencing in a study of blood T cells in healthy people across ages. General observations from the study: Older age coincided with a roughly linear decline in TCR beta diversity per million T cells.

This clonotype occurred a few times. Antigen unknown. Each sample had at least 6.5 million PBMCs isolated. The second PCR ran 7 to 11 cycles with a sample-barcoded 5' primer and J-beta primers. TCRdb analysed the 5' RACE reads with MiXCR anew, one entry per CDR3 protein. The sample consists of some 900,000 distinct CDR3 sequences, 48% of them appearing once. The origin of this receptor is a man aged 30-40 years in good health. Sequenced sample: blood.

For the CDR3, the DNA is TGTGCCAGCAGTTCTCGAACGGGACTAGCGGGGTACAATGAGCAGTTCTTC. Translated: CASSSRTGLAGYNEQFF. This chain connects TRBV6-2 or TRBV6-3 to TRBJ2-1, with 13 bases matching TRBD2. Trimming cost V 4 bases and J 4 bases; bases outside gene matches: 7. In germline, CDR1 is MNHEY, CDR2 SVGEGT. This CDR3 spans 17 amino acids.